The clone carrying this T cell receptor (beta chain) occurred a few times. Antigen unknown. Primers used in a second PCR of roughly 6 to 11 cycles were a sample-barcoded 5' primer and a J-beta primer mix. One entry per CDR3 protein results from TCRdb running MiXCR on the 5' RACE reads. The table includes around 990,000 distinct CDR3 sequences, about 25% detected once. The CDR3 contains 13 residues. Germline V gene lookup returns CDR1 DFQATT and CDR2 SNEGSKA (reference sequence). The junction had 5 bases not matched to a gene; V was cut back by 4 bases and J by 8 bases. These data are taken from a study of blood T cells in healthy people across ages. Study-wide points: Significant beta diversity loss was already apparent by age 40, declining roughly linearly.

This same sample was also part of a study on T cells of mothers and their children.

The chain recombines TRBV20-1 with TRBJ1-4; TRBD1 aligns across 9 bases. Sequencing input: blood. This receptor was obtained from a girl aged 2-15 years in good health. The CDR3 DNA follows: TGCAGTGCTACACAGGGGGCGCAGGAAAAACTGTTTTTT. It encodes CSATQGAQEKLFF.